One and the same sample provided the 24 T cell receptor beta chains below, sequenced in a study of T-cell reconstitution after alpha-beta-depleted transplantation in children. A TCRbeta library incorporating unique molecular identifiers was prepared. TCRdb itself ran the PCR reads through MiXCR, one entry per CDR3 protein. The sample has 200,000 or so distinct CDR3 sequences, 5.5% to 7% seen once. Source: PBMCs, taken before TCRalphabeta/CD19-depleted stem cell transplant. These receptors were taken from a boy aged 2 to 9 with acute lymphoblastic leukemia, due to receive a stem cell transplant.

The chain joins TRBV7-6 to TRBJ1-3; D not certain. CDR3 size: 13 residues. Germline lookup yields CDR1 SGHVS and CDR2 FNYEAQ. V was cut by 5 bases and J by 0 bases, with 5 bases left in between. The CDR3 here is CASSRNSGNTIYF. The CDR3 DNA is TGTGCCAGCAGCCGGAACTCTGGAAACACCATATATTTT.

This clonotype has ten or more counts. This chain uses TRBV29-1 with TRBJ1-2, with 7 nucleotides matching TRBD1. Germline CDR1 reads SQVTM; CDR2 reads ANQGSEA. The CDR3 is made up of 14 amino acids. CDR3 sequence reads: CSHNLAGQVYGYTF. The CDR3 coding sequence is TGCAGTCATAACCTTGCCGGACAGGTCTATGGCTACACCTTC.

This clonotype was found many times. The J gene is TRBJ2-5, the V gene TRBV11-2; unclear D gene. This CDR3 has 14 amino acids. Trimming shortened V by 3 bases and J by 5 bases, and 13 bases separated the two germline ends. Per germline, CDR1 SGHAT and CDR2 FQNNGV. CDR3 DNA sequence: TGTGCCAGCAGCTTCCTTCATTCGGTGGAGACCCAGTACTTC. This sequence encodes CASSFLHSVETQYF.

The rearrangement uses TRBV7-2 and TRBJ2-2; 7 bases match TRBD1. The CDR3 consists of 17 residues. Trimming took 3 bases from V and 2 from J; bases not matched to a gene: 9. Per the germline V gene, CDR1 is SGHTA and CDR2 is FQGNSA. The CDR3 bases are TGTGCCAGCAGCTTCCAACCGGGACAGAGAAACACCGGGGAGCTGTTTTTT. Encoded protein: CASSFQPGQRNTGELFF.

This clonotype was detected ten times or more. The J gene is TRBJ2-1, the V gene TRBV20-1, with TRBD2 identical over 9 bases. CDR3 length equals 17 residues. The germline CDR1 and CDR2 sequences are DFQATT and SNEGSKA (reference sequence). V lost 0 bases to trimming and J lost 9 bases; unmatched junction nucleotides: 15. The CDR3 sequence is CSARDRLAGTTGAEQFF. The DNA for the CDR3 is TGCAGTGCTAGAGATCGCCTAGCGGGGACGACCGGGGCTGAGCAGTTCTTC.

CDR3 in amino acids: CSVGLVGYNEQFF. CDR3 DNA sequence: TGCAGCGTAGGACTAGTTGGTTACAATGAGCAGTTCTTC. The chain joins TRBV29-1 to TRBJ2-1; 7 bases align to TRBD2. CDR3 size: 13 residues. The V gene end was trimmed by 6 bases and the J gene end by 4 bases; junction bases not matched to a gene: 6. CDR1 is SQVTM, CDR2 ANQGSEA, per germline.

This clonotype was seen only a few times. The gene calls are TRBV18 and TRBJ2-5; D unresolved. Germline V lookup: CDR1 KGHSH, CDR2 LQKENI. The CDR3 has 13 residues. V was cut by 3 bases and J by 2 bases, with 7 bases left in between. CDR3 in DNA: TGTGCCAGCTCACCCGTACAACAAGAGACCCAGTACTTC. Translating gives CASSPVQQETQYF.

This clonotype has at least ten counts. CDR3 DNA sequence: TGTGCCAGCAGCTTAGTAGGGGACAATGAGCAGTTCTTC. This encodes CASSLVGDNEQFF. This chain connects TRBV7-2 to TRBJ2-1; tentative D call: TRBD1 (5 bases). The CDR3 spans 13 residues. Germline CDR1 and CDR2: SGHTA and FQGNSA. Trimming pared 1 base from V and 5 bases from J, leaving 6 bases between.

Ten or more counts support this clonotype. This sequence joins TRBV25-1 and TRBJ2-1; TRBD2 matches at 15 bases. The CDR3 is 19 residues long. The germline gives CDR1 MGHDK, CDR2 SYGVNS. Trimming cost V 2 bases and J 8 bases; bases outside gene matches: 13. The CDR3 loop reads CASSEKRSAGLAGGYEQFF. The DNA for the CDR3 is TGTGCCAGCAGTGAAAAACGGTCTGCGGGACTAGCGGGGGGTTATGAGCAGTTCTTC. Full variable domain (outside the CDR3, taken from reference TRBV25-1 and TRBJ2-1): EADIYQTPRYLVIGTGKKITLECSQTMGHDKMYWYQQDPGMELHLIHYSYGVNSTEKGDLSSESTVSRIRTEHFPLTLESARPSHTSQYLCASSEKRSAGLAGGYEQFFGPGTRLTVL.

In this sample, this clonotype turned up a few times. The rearrangement uses TRBV27 and TRBJ2-5, with 7 bases fitting TRBD2. CDR3 length equals 14 residues. Germline-derived CDR1 and CDR2 are MNHEY and SMNVEV (reference sequence). V was pared by 3 bases and J by 4 bases, with 5 bases of the junction left unmatched. The CDR3 DNA reads as TGTGCCAGCAGTTTGACTCGACTAGCAGAGACCCAGTACTTC. Translated, it gives CASSLTRLAETQYF.

This clonotype was counted many times. The CDR3 here is CAGGRKISMNTEAFF. For the CDR3, the DNA is TGTGCCGGGGGACGGAAGATATCTATGAACACTGAAGCTTTCTTT. The chain employs TRBV2 and TRBJ1-1, with D maybe TRBD1 (5 bases). The V end lost 11 bases, the J end lost 0 bases, and 19 bases lay between the germline ends. The V gene's germline CDR1 is SNHLY and CDR2 FYNNEI. CDR3 length: 15 amino acids.

The genes are TRBV6-6 and TRBJ2-3; D unclear. Germline lookup yields CDR1 MNHNY and CDR2 SVGAGI (reference sequence). This CDR3 comprises 12 residues. Trimming removed 4 bases from V and 5 bases from J, with 7 bases in between. CDR3 loop: CASSSIKDTQYF. The CDR3 bases are TGTGCCAGCAGTTCCATCAAAGATACGCAGTATTTT.

This clonotype was counted between two and nine times. V and J are TRBV20-1 and TRBJ1-2; D is undetermined. Trimming took 6 bases from V and 7 from J, leaving 12 bases between them. In germline, CDR1 is DFQATT, CDR2 SNEGSKA (reference sequence). The CDR3 runs 11 residues. This CDR3 reads CSAHLRIGYTF. Written as DNA, the CDR3 is TGCAGTGCCCACCTACGGATTGGCTACACCTTC.

CDR3 protein: CASRSWDYEQYF. In DNA, the CDR3 is TGTGCCAGCAGATCCTGGGATTACGAGCAGTACTTC. The chain is built from TRBV12-3 or TRBV12-4 and TRBJ2-7; D gene unclear. V shed 6 bases and J shed 4 bases, with 10 bases lying between them. The CDR3 runs to 12 residues.

Comments on this clonotype: A much larger clone differs from this one at a single base, so this may be a read error. Since no conserved phenylalanine or tryptophan closes the CDR3, a read error is the likely cause. The chain links TRBV20-1 to TRBJ1-5; possibly TRBD1 for D (6 bases). Germline CDR1 DFQATT, CDR2 SNEGSKA (reference sequence). Trimming removed 0 bases from V and 7 bases from J, with 13 bases in between. This CDR3 is built from 14 residues. This chain's CDR3 is CSARDTTGRQPQHY. Written as DNA, the CDR3 is TGCAGTGCTAGAGATACGACAGGTAGGCAGCCCCAGCATTAT.

This clonotype was counted ten times or more. The chain has TRBV7-2 and TRBJ2-3; TRBD2 might be the D (6 bases). This CDR3 region has 16 residues. The V end was cut by 0 bases, the J end by 1 base, with 11 bases between. Germline V gene sequence: CDR1 SGHTA, CDR2 FQGNSA. CDR3 amino acids: CASSLALRGRTDTQYF. The CDR3 DNA is TGTGCCAGCAGCTTAGCGTTGCGGGGTCGCACAGATACGCAGTATTTT.

This clonotype was counted a few times. The chain uses TRBV4-3 and TRBJ2-7; D uncertain. Germline V gene lookup returns CDR1 LGHNA and CDR2 YSLEER. The V gene lost 4 bases and the J gene lost 3 bases, with 10 bases spanning the gap. CDR3 length equals 13 residues. The CDR3 coding sequence is TGCGCCAGCAGCCCAGTTGTTTTCTACGAGCAGTACTTC. The encoded protein is CASSPVVFYEQYF.

This clonotype was recorded many times. The chain uses TRBV28 and TRBJ1-1; no reliable D call. V gave up 4 bases and J gave up 7 bases, with 22 bases separating them. The CDR3 has 16 amino acids. Germline V gene sequence: CDR1 MDHEN, CDR2 SYDVKM. CDR3 in DNA: TGTGCCAGCAGTTCCCCGCCCGAACTCAACCGGGGTGAAGCTTTCTTT. Its translation: CASSSPPELNRGEAFF.

This clonotype occurred a few times. J is TRBJ2-2 and V is TRBV20-1; TRBD2 agrees at 8 bases. J gave up 6 bases and V 3 bases, and 6 bases lay outside the gene matches. Germline V gene lookup returns CDR1 DFQATT and CDR2 SNEGSKA (reference sequence). This CDR3 contains 14 residues. The CDR3 DNA is TGCAGTGCTAGGTTACCGGGAGGGGCCGGGGAGCTGTTTTTT. This codes for CSARLPGGAGELFF.

This clonotype was seen many times. This sequence joins TRBV7-2 and TRBJ2-7; TRBD1 might be the D (6 bases). Trimming removed 1 base at V and 3 bases at J, with 7 bases between. Looked up from germline, CDR1 is SGHTA and CDR2 is FQGNSA. The length of the CDR3 is 13 residues. CDR3 in DNA: TGTGCCAGCAGCTTAGACAGGGTCTACGAGCAGTACTTC. This codes for CASSLDRVYEQYF.

In its sample, this clonotype was seen a few times. The V gene is TRBV6-2 or TRBV6-3, the J gene TRBJ2-1; 10 bases fit TRBD2. V dropped 6 bases and J dropped 7; count of bases not matched to a gene: 9. The CDR3 runs to 15 residues. Germline lookup yields CDR1 MNHEY and CDR2 SVGEGT. CDR3 region: CASSQEAGGLNEQFF. In DNA, the CDR3 is TGTGCCAGCAGCCAAGAAGCGGGGGGGCTTAATGAGCAGTTCTTC.

In the case of this clonotype: The conserved final phenylalanine or tryptophan is absent from the CDR3, which likely points to a read error. This chain joins TRBV7-9 and TRBJ2-4; perhaps D is TRBD1 or TRBD2 (6 bases each). CDR3 size: 15 residues. The V and J ends lost 1 base and 7 bases respectively, with 14 bases between them. Germline V lookup: CDR1 SEHNR, CDR2 FQNEAQ (reference sequence). The CDR3 bases are TGTGCCAGCAGCTTAGTGGGGGGCCAGGTGAACATTCAGTACTAC. Translating gives CASSLVGGQVNIQYY.

The chain links TRBV5-8 to TRBJ2-5, with 7 bases matching TRBD1. Germline CDR1 reads SGHTS; CDR2 reads YDEGEE. This CDR3 comprises 16 residues. Trimming at V came to 0 bases and at J to 6 bases, leaving 11 bases not matched to a gene. The CDR3 loop is CASSLARDSGAQTQYF. CDR3 DNA sequence: TGTGCCAGCAGCTTGGCGAGGGACAGTGGAGCGCAGACCCAGTACTTC.

This clonotype was counted between two and nine times. The rearrangement links TRBV6-1 to TRBJ1-1; no definite D call. This CDR3 region has 16 residues. Between the trimmed V and J ends, which lost 7 bases and 4 bases, there was a span of 22 bases. Germline V gene lookup returns CDR1 MNHNS and CDR2 SASEGT. The CDR3, as DNA: TGTGCCAGCACTTTAGCGGCGTCAGCTGGCTCCACTGAAGCTTTCTTT. Translated: CASTLAASAGSTEAFF.